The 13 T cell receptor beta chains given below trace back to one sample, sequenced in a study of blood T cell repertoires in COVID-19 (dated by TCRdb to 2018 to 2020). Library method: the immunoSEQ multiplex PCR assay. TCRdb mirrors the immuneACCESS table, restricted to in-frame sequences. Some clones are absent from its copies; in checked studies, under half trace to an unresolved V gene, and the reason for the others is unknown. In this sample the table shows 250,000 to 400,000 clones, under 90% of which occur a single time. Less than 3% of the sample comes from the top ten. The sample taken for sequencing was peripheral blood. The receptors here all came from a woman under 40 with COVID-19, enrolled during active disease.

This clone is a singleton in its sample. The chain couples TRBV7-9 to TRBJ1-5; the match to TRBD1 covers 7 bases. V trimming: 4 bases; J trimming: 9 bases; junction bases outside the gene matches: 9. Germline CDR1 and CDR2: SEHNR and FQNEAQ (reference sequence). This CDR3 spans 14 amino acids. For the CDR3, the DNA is TGTGCCAGCAGCTCCCGGGACAGCGGCGGGCCCCAGCATTTT. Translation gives CASSSRDSGGPQHF.

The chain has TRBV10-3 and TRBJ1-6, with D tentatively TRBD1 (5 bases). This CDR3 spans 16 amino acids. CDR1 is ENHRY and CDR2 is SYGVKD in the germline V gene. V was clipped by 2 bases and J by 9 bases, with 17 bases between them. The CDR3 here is CAISEGLRDSGSPLHF. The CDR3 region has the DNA TGTGCCATCAGTGAGGGGCTTCGGGACTCTGGTTCACCCCTCCACTTT.

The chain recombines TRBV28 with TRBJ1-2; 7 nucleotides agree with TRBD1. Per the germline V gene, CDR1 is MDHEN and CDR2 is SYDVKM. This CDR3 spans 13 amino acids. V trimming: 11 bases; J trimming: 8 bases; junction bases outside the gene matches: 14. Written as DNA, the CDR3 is TGTGCCGCTATAACAGGGGAATCTACGGGCTACACCTTC. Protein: CAAITGESTGYTF.

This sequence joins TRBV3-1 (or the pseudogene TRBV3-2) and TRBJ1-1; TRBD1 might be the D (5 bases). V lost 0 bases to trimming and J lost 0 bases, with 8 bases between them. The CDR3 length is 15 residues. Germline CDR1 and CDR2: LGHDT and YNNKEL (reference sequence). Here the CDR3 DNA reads TGTGCCAGCAGCCAAGAGGGGGGGATGAACACTGAAGCTTTCTTT. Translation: CASSQEGGMNTEAFF.

In DNA, the CDR3 is TGTGCCAGCAGTTTTCGGGAAAAACTGTTTTTT. The encoded protein is CASSFREKLFF. The chain employs TRBV12-3 or TRBV12-4 and TRBJ1-4, with D hard to call. CDR3 length: 11 residues. Trimming removed 3 bases from V and 8 bases from J, with 4 bases in between.

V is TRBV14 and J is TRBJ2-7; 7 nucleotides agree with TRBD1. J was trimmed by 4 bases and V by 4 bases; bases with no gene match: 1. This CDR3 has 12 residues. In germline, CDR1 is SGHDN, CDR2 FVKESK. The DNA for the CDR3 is TGTGCCAGCAGCCTGACAGGGTACGAGCAGTACTTC. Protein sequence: CASSLTGYEQYF.

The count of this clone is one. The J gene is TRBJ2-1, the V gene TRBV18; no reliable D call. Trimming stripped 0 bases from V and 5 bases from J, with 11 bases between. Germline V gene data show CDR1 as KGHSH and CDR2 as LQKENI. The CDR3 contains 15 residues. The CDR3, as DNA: TGTGCCAGCTCACCACCAGTGATGCGCGACAATGAGCAGTTCTTC. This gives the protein CASSPPVMRDNEQFF.

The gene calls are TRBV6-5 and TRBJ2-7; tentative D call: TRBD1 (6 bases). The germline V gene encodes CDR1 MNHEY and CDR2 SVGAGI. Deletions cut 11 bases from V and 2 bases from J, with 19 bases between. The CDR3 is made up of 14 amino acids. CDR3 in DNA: TGTGCCGGGGGCTCGCGTTACGAACCCTACGAGCAGTACTTC. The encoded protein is CAGGSRYEPYEQYF.

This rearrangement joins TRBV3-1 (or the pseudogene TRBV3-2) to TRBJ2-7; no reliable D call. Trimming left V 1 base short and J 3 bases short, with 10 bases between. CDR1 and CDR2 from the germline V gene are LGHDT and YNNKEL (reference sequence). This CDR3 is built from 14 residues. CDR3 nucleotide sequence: TGTGCCAGCAGCCAAGGCTCCAGATACTACGAGCAGTACTTC. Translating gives CASSQGSRYYEQYF.

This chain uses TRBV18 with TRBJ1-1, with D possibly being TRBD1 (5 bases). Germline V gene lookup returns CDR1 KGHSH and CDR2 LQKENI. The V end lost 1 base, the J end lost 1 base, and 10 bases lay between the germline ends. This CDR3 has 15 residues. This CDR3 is CASSPQSDRNTEAFF. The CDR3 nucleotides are TGTGCCAGCTCACCACAATCTGACAGGAACACTGAAGCTTTCTTT.

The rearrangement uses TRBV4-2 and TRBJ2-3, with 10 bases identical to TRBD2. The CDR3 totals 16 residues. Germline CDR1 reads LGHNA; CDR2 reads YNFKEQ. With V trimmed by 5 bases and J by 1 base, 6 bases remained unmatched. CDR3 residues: CASSTLAGVGTDTQYF. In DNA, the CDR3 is TGTGCCAGCAGCACGCTAGCGGGAGTTGGCACAGATACGCAGTATTTT.

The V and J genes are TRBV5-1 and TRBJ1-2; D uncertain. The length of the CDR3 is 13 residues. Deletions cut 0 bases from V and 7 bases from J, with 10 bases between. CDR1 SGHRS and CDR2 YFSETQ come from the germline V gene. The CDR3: CASSLERQSGYTF. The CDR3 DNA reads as TGCGCCAGCAGCTTGGAAAGACAAAGTGGCTACACCTTC.

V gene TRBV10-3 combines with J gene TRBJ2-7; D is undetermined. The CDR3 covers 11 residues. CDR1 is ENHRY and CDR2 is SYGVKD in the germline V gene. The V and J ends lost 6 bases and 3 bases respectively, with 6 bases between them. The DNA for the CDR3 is TGTGCCATCAGCACAAACTACGAGCAGTACTTC. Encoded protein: CAISTNYEQYF.